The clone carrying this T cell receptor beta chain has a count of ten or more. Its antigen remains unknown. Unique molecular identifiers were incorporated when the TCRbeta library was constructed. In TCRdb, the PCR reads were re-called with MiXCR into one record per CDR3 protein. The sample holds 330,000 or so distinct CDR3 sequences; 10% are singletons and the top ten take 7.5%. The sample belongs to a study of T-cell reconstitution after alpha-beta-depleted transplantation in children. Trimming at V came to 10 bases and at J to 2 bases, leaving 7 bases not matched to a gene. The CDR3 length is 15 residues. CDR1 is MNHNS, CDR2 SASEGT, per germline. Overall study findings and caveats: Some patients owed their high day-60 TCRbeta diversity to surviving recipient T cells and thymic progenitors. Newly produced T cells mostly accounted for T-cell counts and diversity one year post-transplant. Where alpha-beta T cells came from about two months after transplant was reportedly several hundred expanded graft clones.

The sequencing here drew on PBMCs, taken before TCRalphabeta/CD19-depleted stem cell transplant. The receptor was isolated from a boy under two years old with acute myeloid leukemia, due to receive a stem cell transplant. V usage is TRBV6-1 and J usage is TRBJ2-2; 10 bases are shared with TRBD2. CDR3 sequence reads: CATQSGRANTGELFF. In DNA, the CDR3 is TGTGCCACCCAAAGCGGGAGGGCCAACACCGGGGAGCTGTTTTTT.